This T cell receptor beta chain is from a study of blood T cell repertoires in COVID-19. About the study: COVID-19 samples collected from the United States, Italy and Spain covered acute and convalescent phases. The analysed material was cDNA or gDNA that came from T cells, B-cell-depleted T cells, or PBMCs.

The germline gives CDR1 SQVTM, CDR2 ANQGSEA. The CDR3 loop spans 16 amino acids. Trimming took 1 base from V and 9 from J; bases not matched to a gene: 9. Study processing details: Amplified reference gene primers provided the basis for estimating nucleated cell counts. Some clones are missing from TCRdb's copy, which holds only in-frame ones; the method was immunoSEQ multiplex PCR. For V, J and clone size, that table is used; D and trimming come from the DNA. The sample lists under 85,000 clones, 80% to 90% occurring once. Sequencing used peripheral blood. The V gene is TRBV29-1, the J gene TRBJ2-1; TRBD2 matches 13 bases. This receptor was obtained from a man aged 65 to 79 with active or convalescent COVID-19. The CDR3 DNA is TGCAGCGTTGAAGGGCGGACTAGCGGGAGATCCGGTGAGCAGTTCTTC. Residues: CSVEGRTSGRSGEQFF.